This TCR beta chain emerged from a study of blood T cell repertoires in COVID-19. Looking at the study overall: Collection of acute and convalescent COVID-19 samples took place in the United States, Italy and Spain.

Per the authors' pipeline: Nucleated cell counts were estimated from reference gene primer amplification. The assay was immunoSEQ multiplex PCR, and TCRdb's table has in-frame clones only and misses some. V, J and clone size reflect that table, while D and trimming were determined from the DNA. In the table there are some 140,000 clones, approximately 80% of which are singletons. Germline loops: CDR1 MNHEY, CDR2 SVGAGI. The CDR3 is 14 residues long. Germline trimming cut 8 bases from V and 4 bases from J; bases unmatched to any gene: 7. The Seattle patients, enrolled during active infection, were followed longitudinally.

This clonotype originated in a woman in her sixties with COVID-19, enrolled during active disease. The sequencing sample was made of peripheral blood. The genes are TRBV6-5 and TRBJ1-1; TRBD1 matches 10 bases. CDR3 sequence (DNA): TGTGCCAGCCGGGACAGGGGTTCGATCACTGAAGCTTTCTTT. Translating it yields CASRDRGSITEAFF.